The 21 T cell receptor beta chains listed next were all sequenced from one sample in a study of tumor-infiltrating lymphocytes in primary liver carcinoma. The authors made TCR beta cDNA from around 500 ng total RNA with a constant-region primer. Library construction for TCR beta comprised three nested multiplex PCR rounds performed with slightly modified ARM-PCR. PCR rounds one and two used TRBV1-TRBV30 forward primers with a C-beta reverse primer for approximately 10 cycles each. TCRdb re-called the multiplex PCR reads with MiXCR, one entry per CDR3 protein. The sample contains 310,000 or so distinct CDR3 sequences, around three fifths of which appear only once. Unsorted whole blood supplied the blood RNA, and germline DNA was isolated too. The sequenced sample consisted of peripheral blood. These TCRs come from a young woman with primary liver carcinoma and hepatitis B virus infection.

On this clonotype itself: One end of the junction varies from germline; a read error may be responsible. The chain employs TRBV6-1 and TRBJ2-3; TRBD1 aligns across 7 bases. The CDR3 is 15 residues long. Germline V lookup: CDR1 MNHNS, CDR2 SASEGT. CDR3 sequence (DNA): TGTGCCAGCAGTGAAGCTTGGGACAGCACAGATACGCGGTATTTT. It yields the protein CASSEAWDSTDTRYF.

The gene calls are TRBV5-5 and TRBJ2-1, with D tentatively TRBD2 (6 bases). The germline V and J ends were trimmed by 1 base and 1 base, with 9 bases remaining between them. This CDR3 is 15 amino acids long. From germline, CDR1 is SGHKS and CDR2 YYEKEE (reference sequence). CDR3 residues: CASSLSAGSYNEQFF. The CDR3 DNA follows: TGTGCCAGCAGCTTGTCGGCGGGATCCTACAATGAGCAGTTCTTC.

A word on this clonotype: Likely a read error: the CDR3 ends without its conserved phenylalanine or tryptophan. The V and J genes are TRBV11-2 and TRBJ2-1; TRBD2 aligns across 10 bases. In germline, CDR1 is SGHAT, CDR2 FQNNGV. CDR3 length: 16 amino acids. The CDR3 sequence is CASSLRFASGSNVQFL. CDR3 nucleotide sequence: TGTGCCAGCAGCTTAAGGTTTGCTAGCGGGAGCAATGTGCAGTTCCTC.

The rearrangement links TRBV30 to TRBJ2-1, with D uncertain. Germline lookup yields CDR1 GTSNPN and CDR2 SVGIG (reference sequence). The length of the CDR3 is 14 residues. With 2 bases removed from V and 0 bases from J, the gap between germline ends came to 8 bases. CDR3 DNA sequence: TGTGCCTGGAGTCCCAAAGGCTCCTACAATGAGCAGTTCTTC. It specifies CAWSPKGSYNEQFF.

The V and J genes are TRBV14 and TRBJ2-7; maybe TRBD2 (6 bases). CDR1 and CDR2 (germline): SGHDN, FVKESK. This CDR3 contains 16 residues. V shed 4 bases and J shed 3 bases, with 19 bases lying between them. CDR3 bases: TGTGCCAGCAGCCGGACGCAGGGAGGACGTCACTACGAGCAGTACTTC. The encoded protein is CASSRTQGGRHYEQYF. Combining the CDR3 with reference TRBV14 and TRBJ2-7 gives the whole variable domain EAGVTQFPSHSVIEKGQTVTLRCDPISGHDNLYWYRRVMGKEIKFLLHFVKESKQDESGMPNNRFLAERTGGTYSTLKVQPAELEDSGVYFCASSRTQGGRHYEQYFGPGTRLTVT.

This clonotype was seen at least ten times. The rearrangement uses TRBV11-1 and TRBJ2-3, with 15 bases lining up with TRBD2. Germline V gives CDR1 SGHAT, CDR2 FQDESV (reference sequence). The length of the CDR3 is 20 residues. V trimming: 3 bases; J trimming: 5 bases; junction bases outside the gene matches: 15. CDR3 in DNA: TGTGCCAGCAGCTTCCGGACTAGCGGGAGGGCCAGCAGGATCGGAGATACGCAGTATTTT. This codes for CASSFRTSGRASRIGDTQYF. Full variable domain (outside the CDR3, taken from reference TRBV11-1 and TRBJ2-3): EAEVAQSPRYKITEKSQAVAFWCDPISGHATLYWYRQILGQGPELLVQFQDESVVDDSQLPKDRFSAERLKGVDSTLKIQPAELGDSAMYLCASSFRTSGRASRIGDTQYFGPGTRLTVL.

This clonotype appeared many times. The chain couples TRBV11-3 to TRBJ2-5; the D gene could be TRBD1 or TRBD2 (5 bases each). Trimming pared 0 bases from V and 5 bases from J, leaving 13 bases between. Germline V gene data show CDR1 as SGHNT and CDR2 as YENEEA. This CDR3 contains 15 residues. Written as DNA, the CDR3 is TGTGCCAGCAGCTTAGAGGGACCCCTTTGGGAGACCCAGTACTTC. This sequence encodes CASSLEGPLWETQYF.

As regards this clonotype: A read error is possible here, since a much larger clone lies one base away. In nucleotides, the CDR3 is TGTGCCAGCCAAAACCGGGGAGATGAGCAGTTGTTC. Its protein product is CASQNRGDEQLF. The V and J genes are TRBV6-5 and TRBJ2-1; the D gene is possibly TRBD2 (5 bases). This CDR3 is built from 12 residues. Per the germline V gene, CDR1 is MNHEY and CDR2 is SVGAGI.

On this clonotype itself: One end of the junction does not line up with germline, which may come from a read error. The CDR3 loop reads CASSEGTGGMKNF. CDR3 bases: TGTGCCAGCAGTGAAGGGACAGGGGGTATGAAAAACTTC. The chain joins TRBV25-1 to TRBJ2-7; 11 nucleotides match TRBD1. Per the germline V gene, CDR1 is MGHDK and CDR2 is SYGVNS. CDR3 length: 13 residues.

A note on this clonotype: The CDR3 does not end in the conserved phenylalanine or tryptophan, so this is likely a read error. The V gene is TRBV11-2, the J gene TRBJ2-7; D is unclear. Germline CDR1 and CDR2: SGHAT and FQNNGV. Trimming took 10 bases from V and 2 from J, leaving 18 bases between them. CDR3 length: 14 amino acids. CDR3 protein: CANSRGPGAYEQYL. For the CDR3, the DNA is TGTGCCAACAGTCGAGGCCCCGGAGCCTACGAGCAGTACCTC.

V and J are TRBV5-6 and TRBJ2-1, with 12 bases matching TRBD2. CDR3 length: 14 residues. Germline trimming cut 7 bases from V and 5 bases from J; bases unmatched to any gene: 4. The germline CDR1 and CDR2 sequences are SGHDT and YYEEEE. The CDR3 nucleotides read TGTGCCAGCGGTACTAGCGGGAGGAACAATGAGCAGTTCTTC. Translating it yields CASGTSGRNNEQFF. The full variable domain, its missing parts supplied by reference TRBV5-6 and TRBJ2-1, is DAGVTQSPTHLIKTRGQQVTLRCSPKSGHDTVSWYQQALGQGPQFIFQYYEEEERQRGNFPDRFSGHQFPNYSSELNVNALLLGDSALYLCASGTSGRNNEQFFGPGTRLTVL.

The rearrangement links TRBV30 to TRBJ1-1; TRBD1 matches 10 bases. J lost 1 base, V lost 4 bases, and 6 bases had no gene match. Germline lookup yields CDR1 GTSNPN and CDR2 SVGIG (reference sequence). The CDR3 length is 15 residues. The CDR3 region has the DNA TGTGCCTGGATTAGGGACAGGGGCGCGAACACTGAAGCTTTCTTT. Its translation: CAWIRDRGANTEAFF.

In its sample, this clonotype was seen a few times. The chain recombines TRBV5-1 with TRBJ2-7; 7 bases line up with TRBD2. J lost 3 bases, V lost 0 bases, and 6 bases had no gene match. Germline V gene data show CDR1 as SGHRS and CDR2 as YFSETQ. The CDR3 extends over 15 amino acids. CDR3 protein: CASSLEAGADYEQYF. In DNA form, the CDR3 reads TGCGCCAGCAGCTTGGAGGCGGGAGCAGACTACGAGCAGTACTTC.

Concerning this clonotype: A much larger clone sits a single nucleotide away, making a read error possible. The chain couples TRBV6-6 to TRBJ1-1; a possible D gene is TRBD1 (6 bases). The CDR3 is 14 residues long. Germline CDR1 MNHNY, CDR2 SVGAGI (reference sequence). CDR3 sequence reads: CASYLGGINTEASF. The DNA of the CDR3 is TGTGCCAGCTACCTAGGGGGTATCAACACTGAAGCTTCCTTT.

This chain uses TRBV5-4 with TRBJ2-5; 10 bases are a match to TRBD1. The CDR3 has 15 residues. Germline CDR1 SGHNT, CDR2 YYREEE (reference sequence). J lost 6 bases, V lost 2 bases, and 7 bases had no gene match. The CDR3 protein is CASSFRDRGSQTQYF. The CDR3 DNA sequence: TGTGCCAGCAGCTTTAGGGACAGGGGATCACAGACCCAGTACTTC.

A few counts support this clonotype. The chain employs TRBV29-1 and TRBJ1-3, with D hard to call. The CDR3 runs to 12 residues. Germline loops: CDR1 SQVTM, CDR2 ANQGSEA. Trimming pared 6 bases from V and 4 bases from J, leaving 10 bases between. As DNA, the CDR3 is TGCAGCGTCGAGAGAACAGGAAACACCATATATTTT. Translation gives CSVERTGNTIYF.

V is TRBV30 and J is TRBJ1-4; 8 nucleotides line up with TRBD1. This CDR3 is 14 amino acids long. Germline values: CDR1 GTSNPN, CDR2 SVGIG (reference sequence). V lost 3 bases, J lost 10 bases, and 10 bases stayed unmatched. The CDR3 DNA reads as TGTGCCTGGAGGCTGGCCCAGGGGGCGGGAAAACTGTTTTTT. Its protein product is CAWRLAQGAGKLFF.

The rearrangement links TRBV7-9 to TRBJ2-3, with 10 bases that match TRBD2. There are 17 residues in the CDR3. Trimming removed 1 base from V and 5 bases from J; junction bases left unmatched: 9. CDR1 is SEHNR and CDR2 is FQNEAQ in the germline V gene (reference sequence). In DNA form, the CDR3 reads TGTGCCAGCAGCTTAGGGCTAGCGGGAGTCGGGAGAGATACGCAGTATTTT. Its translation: CASSLGLAGVGRDTQYF.

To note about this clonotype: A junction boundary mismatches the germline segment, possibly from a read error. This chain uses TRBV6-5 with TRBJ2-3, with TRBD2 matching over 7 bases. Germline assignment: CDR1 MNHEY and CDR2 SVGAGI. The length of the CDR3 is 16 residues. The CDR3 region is CASSYGSRERQDMQYF. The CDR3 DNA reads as TGTGCCAGCAGTTACGGGTCGCGGGAGCGCCAAGATATGCAGTATTTT.

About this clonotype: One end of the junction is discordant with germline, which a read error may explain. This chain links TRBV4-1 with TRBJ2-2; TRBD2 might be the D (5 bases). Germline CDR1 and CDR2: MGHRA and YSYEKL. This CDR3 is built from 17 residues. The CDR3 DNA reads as TGCGCCAGCAGCCAAGAGATACAGAGAATGAACACCGGGGAGCTGTTCTTT. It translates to CASSQEIQRMNTGELFF.

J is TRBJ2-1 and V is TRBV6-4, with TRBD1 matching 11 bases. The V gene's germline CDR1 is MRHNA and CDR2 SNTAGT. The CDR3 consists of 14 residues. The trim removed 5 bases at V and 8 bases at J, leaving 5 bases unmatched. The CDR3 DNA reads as TGTGCCAGCAGTAACGGGACAGGGGGGGATGAGCAGTTCTTC. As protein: CASSNGTGGDEQFF.